The 18 T cell receptor delta chains presented below share a single source sample, sequenced in a study of gamma-delta T cells after stem cell transplantation. TCRdb reran clone calling via CATT on the RT-PCR reads. Of 740 or so delta-chain clones in the sample, 2.1% are singletons; the top ten hold 46%. Sequenced sample: gamma-delta T cells. These TCRs come from a human donor. It is not recorded whose cells these are; they may come from a transplant donor.

Relative to its sample, this clone is medium-sized. A far larger clone is just one base off, so this is likely a read error. The chain employs TRDV2 and TRDJ3, with a tentative D call TRDD3 (6 bases). Germline CDR1 is GEAIGNYY and CDR2 is EKD. This CDR3 spans 17 amino acids. V shed 0 bases and J shed 2 bases, with 10 bases lying between them. The CDR3 loop is CACDTGISPWDTRQMFF. CDR3 DNA sequence: TGTGCCTGTGACACCGGGATAAGCCCCTGGGACACCCGACAGATGTTTTTC.

V and J are TRDV2 and TRDJ3; 8 bases agree with TRDD3. The length of the CDR3 is 16 residues. The V segment lost 0 bases and the J segment 4 bases; nucleotides outside the gene matches: 1. Germline V gene data show CDR1 as GEAIGNYY and CDR2 as EKD. CDR3 DNA sequence: TGTGCCTGTGACACCTGGGGGATTTGGGACACCCGACAGATGTTTTTC. Amino acid sequence: CACDTWGIWDTRQMFF.

This clone was found a few times. A far larger clone is only one base removed, so a read error is likely. The sample carries other DNA sequences with the same CDR3. The chain carries TRDV1 and TRDJ1, with 8 bases identical to TRDD3. Germline lookup yields CDR1 TSWWSYY and CDR2 QGS. V lost 2 bases, J lost 3 bases, and 23 bases stayed unmatched. The CDR3 sequence is 21 residues long. CDR3 loop: CALGELVPKRGDRSFPDKLIF. The CDR3 nucleotides read TGTGCTCTTGGGGAATTAGTACCTAAACGGGGGGATAGGTCCTTCCCCGATAAACTCATCTTT.

Concerning this clone: This is likely an artifact of a read error, given a far larger clone one base away. The sample carries other DNA sequences with the same CDR3. The chain couples TRDV2 to TRDJ1, with 8 bases that match TRDD3. Trimming took 5 bases from V and 0 from J; bases not matched to a gene: 16. CDR3 length equals 18 residues. CDR1 is GEAIGNYY and CDR2 is EKD in the germline V gene. The CDR3 spells CACAPVLGGPKYTDKLIF. CDR3 coding DNA: TGTGCCTGTGCTCCTGTACTGGGGGGCCCCAAGTACACCGATAAACTCATCTTT.

This clone was recorded a few times. TCRdb's protein, taken from a much larger clone, differs from this DNA's translation at residue 3, likely owing to a read error; the protein displayed comes from the DNA. The chain combines TRDV2 with TRDJ1, with TRDD3 identical over 11 bases. The length of the CDR3 is 20 residues. Germline CDR1 and CDR2: GEAIGNYY and EKD. CDR3 in DNA: TGTGCCTATGACACCGTTGGTGGGGGATACGTCAATTTGGACACCGATAAACTCATCTTT. It codes for CAYDTVGGGYVNLDTDKLIF.

The sample holds a few counts of this clone. A far larger clone lies a single base away; this is likely a read error. Other DNA sequences in this sample translate to the same CDR3. The chain recombines TRDV1 with TRDJ1; a weak D match, TRDD3 (6 bases). The germline V gene has CDR1 TSWWSYY and CDR2 QGS. The ends were cut back, 3 bases at V and 3 bases at J, with 29 bases in the middle. This CDR3 comprises 20 residues. CDR3 amino acids: CALGEKGDSLLDWAADKLIF. CDR3 nucleotides: TGTGCTCTTGGGGAGAAAGGGGATTCCCTGCTTGACTGGGCGGCCGATAAACTCATCTTT.

This clone was seen only a few times. The protein TCRdb gives is from a much larger clone and does not agree with this DNA's translation at residue 2, likely a read error; the protein shown here comes from the DNA. J is TRDJ1 and V is TRDV1; 13 bases map to TRDD3. The germline gives CDR1 TSWWSYY, CDR2 QGS. There are 21 residues in the CDR3. The CDR3 nucleotides are TGTTCTCTTGGGGAACCAAGGGAACCTCTCACTGGGGGATACGCTACCGATAAACTCATCTTT. It translates to CSLGEPREPLTGGYATDKLIF.

This clone occurred a few times. A far larger clone is one nucleotide away, so this likely arose from a read error. The chain combines TRDV1 with TRDJ2; the D is unclear. Germline CDR1 reads TSWWSYY; CDR2 reads QGS. The CDR3 totals 14 residues. The V gene lost 5 bases and the J gene lost 9 bases, with 16 bases spanning the gap. DNA for the CDR3: TGTGCTCTTGGGAAGGTCGGCCCACCAACACAACTCTTCTTT. Translated: CALGKVGPPTQLFF.

This clone was observed a handful of times. It is likely a read error: a sequence one base away is far more abundant. At the DNA level, this CDR3 is encoded by other sequences in the same sample as well. The rearrangement links TRDV1 to TRDJ4, with TRDD3 as a possible D gene (6 bases). Trimming stripped 1 base from V and 5 bases from J, with 32 bases between. The CDR3 is made up of 20 amino acids. Germline CDR1 TSWWSYY, CDR2 QGS. Here the CDR3 DNA reads TGTGCTCTTGGGGAACGGCCCCCGGATTCCCCCGTTGGGGGGTTCAGGCCCCTGATCTTT. Encoded protein: CALGERPPDSPVGGFRPLIF.

This clone was observed a few times. This is likely an artifact of a read error, given a far larger clone one base away. Other DNA sequences from this sample encode an identical CDR3 as well. This chain uses TRDV1 with TRDJ1, with 10 positions matching TRDD3. CDR1 TSWWSYY and CDR2 QGS come from the germline V gene. CDR3 size: 19 residues. This CDR3 is CALGEDSSWGIRGTDKLIF. CDR3 nucleotides: TGTGCCCTTGGGGAAGACTCCTCCTGGGGGATAAGAGGAACCGATAAACTCATCTTT.

The sample holds a few counts of this clone. The chain recombines TRDV2 with TRDJ1, with 12 positions matching TRDD3. CDR1 GEAIGNYY and CDR2 EKD come from the germline V gene. The J segment lost 0 bases and the V segment lost 0 bases, leaving 13 bases of the junction unmatched. The CDR3 is made up of 20 amino acids. The CDR3 sequence: CACDTPGGYAKSPYTDKLIF. Here the CDR3 DNA reads TGTGCCTGTGACACCCCTGGGGGATACGCGAAAAGCCCGTACACCGATAAACTCATCTTT.

Regarding this clone: Its ends do not fully match the called genes, so a read error is possible. This chain joins TRDV2 and TRDJ1; TRDD3 agrees at 7 bases. The germline gives CDR1 GEAIGNYY, CDR2 EKD. This CDR3 is built from 20 residues. DNA for the CDR3: TGTGCCTGTGACACCGTTGGCGGGGGATGCGTCAATTTGGACACCTATAAACTCATCTTT. Translation gives CACDTVGGGCVNLDTYKLIF.

A word on this clone: TCRdb's listed protein matches a much larger clone and diverges from this DNA's translation at residue 6, likely through a read error; the protein shown comes from the DNA. This chain connects TRDV1 to TRDJ1; the match to TRDD3 covers 9 bases. The length of the CDR3 is 18 residues. Germline assignment: CDR1 TSWWSYY and CDR2 QGS. The junction had 17 bases not matched to a gene; V was cut back by 1 base and J by 8 bases. As DNA, the CDR3 is TGTGCTCTTGGGGAACCATACTGGTACTGGGGGACAGAGAAAAAACTCATCTTT. Translated: CALGEPYWYWGTEKKLIF.

In the case of this clone: The protein recorded in TCRdb matches a much larger clone and deviates from this DNA's translation at residue 14, suggesting a read error; the protein here is obtained by translating the DNA. The genes are TRDV1 and TRDJ4; no definite D call. Between the trimmed V and J ends, which lost 1 base and 1 base, there was a span of 28 bases. CDR1 and CDR2 from the germline V gene are TSWWSYY and QGS. CDR3 size: 20 residues. DNA of the CDR3: TGTGCTCTTGGGGAACGGCCCCCGGATTCCCCCGTTGGGAGGTTCAGACCCCTGATCTTT. It is translated as CALGERPPDSPVGRFRPLIF.

In the case of this clone: TCRdb's entry gives the protein of a much larger clone, which mismatches this DNA's translation at residue 4, likely from a read error; the protein reported here is translated from the DNA. DNA of the CDR3: TGTGCCTGTGTTCCTGTACTGGGGGGTCCCAAGTACACCGATAAACTCATCTTT. It codes for CACVPVLGGPKYTDKLIF. J is TRDJ1 and V is TRDV2; 8 positions match TRDD3. Looked up from germline, CDR1 is GEAIGNYY and CDR2 is EKD. Trimming cost V 5 bases and J 0 bases; bases outside gene matches: 16. This CDR3 is 18 amino acids long.

Points on this clone: A far more abundant clone sits one base away, making this likely a read error. The CDR3 reads CALGELRVLIDLLGTPGADKLIF. The CDR3, as DNA: TGTGCTCTTGGGGAACTCAGGGTCCTGATAGACCTACTGGGGACCCCAGGCGCCGATAAACTCATCTTT. The chain couples TRDV1 to TRDJ1; 7 bases are shared with TRDD3. V lost 0 bases and J lost 3; bases outside the gene matches: 28. The V gene's germline CDR1 is TSWWSYY and CDR2 QGS. The CDR3 runs 23 residues.

This clone was seen a few times. The chain joins TRDV1 to TRDJ1, with TRDD3 matching 8 bases. V lost 3 bases to trimming and J lost 0 bases; unmatched junction nucleotides: 21. CDR1 is TSWWSYY and CDR2 is QGS in the germline V gene. The CDR3 totals 21 residues. The CDR3 is CALGDAFRGGSSGGYTDKLIF. For the CDR3, the DNA is TGTGCTCTTGGGGACGCCTTCCGTGGGGGATCCAGTGGGGGATACACCGATAAACTCATCTTT.

A remark on this clone: A far larger clone differs by one base, so this is likely a read error. The rearrangement links TRDV3 to TRDJ2, with TRDD3 identical over 8 bases. The germline V gene encodes CDR1 TVYSNPD and CDR2 GDNSRS (reference sequence). J was trimmed by 2 bases and V by 2 bases; bases with no gene match: 10. CDR3 length: 16 amino acids. The CDR3 sequence: CAFRRWDTGLTAQLFF. DNA for the CDR3: TGTGCCTTTCGTAGGTGGGATACGGGCTTGACAGCACAACTCTTCTTT.